The 12 T cell receptor beta chains below all came from one sample that was sequenced in a study of neurological immune-mediated disorders. TCRdb ran MiXCR on the 5' RACE reads and lists one entry per CDR3 protein. The sample gives about 25,000 distinct CDR3 sequences, 2.5% to 4% of which show up once; 7% is in the top ten. The sequenced sample was PBMCs. These receptors originate from a woman aged 30 to 39 with multiple sclerosis.

The table lists this clonotype with many counts. The CDR3 DNA reads as TGCGCCAGCAGCACGCAGACCCGGGGCGAGACCCAGTACTTC. Translation gives CASSTQTRGETQYF. The V and J genes are TRBV5-1 and TRBJ2-5, with D perhaps being TRBD1 or TRBD2 (5 bases each). V was shortened by 4 bases and J by 5 bases, with 15 bases between the two germline ends. Germline CDR1 is SGHRS and CDR2 is YFSETQ. The CDR3 is made up of 14 amino acids. Looking up the rest from reference TRBV5-1 and TRBJ2-5 gives the full variable domain: KAGVTQTPRYLIKTRGQQVTLSCSPISGHRSVSWYQQTPGQGLQFLFEYFSETQRNKGNFPGRFSGRQFSNSRSEMNVSTLELGDSALYLCASSTQTRGETQYFGPGTRLLVL.

This clonotype occurred many times. This chain joins TRBV6-6 and TRBJ2-4; a possible D gene is TRBD1 (7 bases). Between the trimmed V and J ends, which lost 4 bases and 2 bases, there was a span of 15 bases. Germline CDR1 is MNHNY and CDR2 is SVGAGI (reference sequence). The CDR3 consists of 16 residues. The CDR3 here is CASSLAGQITKNIQYF. The CDR3 nucleotides are TGTGCCAGCAGTTTGGCGGGACAGATCACCAAAAACATTCAGTACTTC.

This clonotype showed up many times. V usage is TRBV7-2 and J usage is TRBJ2-4; D tentatively fits TRBD1 or TRBD2 (5 bases each). From germline, CDR1 is SGHTA and CDR2 FQGNSA. This CDR3 region has 14 residues. The germline V and J ends were trimmed by 1 base and 7 bases, with 11 bases remaining between them. This chain's CDR3 is CASSLGGGRNIQYF. DNA of the CDR3: TGTGCCAGCAGCTTAGGTGGGGGTCGGAACATTCAGTACTTC.

This clonotype was observed at least ten times. V gene TRBV20-1 combines with J gene TRBJ2-1, with TRBD2 matching 10 bases. Germline V CDR1 and CDR2: DFQATT, SNEGSKA (reference sequence). There are 13 residues in the CDR3. Trimming cost V 8 bases and J 4 bases; bases outside gene matches: 5. For the CDR3, the DNA is TGCAGTCCAAGCGGGAGGGGATACAATGAGCAGTTCTTC. As protein: CSPSGRGYNEQFF.

This clonotype was seen many times. The J gene is TRBJ2-2, the V gene TRBV5-1, with D hard to call. This CDR3 region has 17 residues. Trimming left V 5 bases short and J 4 bases short, with 21 bases between. Per the germline V gene, CDR1 is SGHRS and CDR2 is YFSETQ. The CDR3 protein is CASSHPTGRAVTGELFF. CDR3 DNA: TGCGCCAGCAGTCACCCGACCGGCCGGGCCGTCACCGGGGAGCTGTTTTTT.

This clonotype is labeled medium-sized (0.01 to 0.1%). The J gene is TRBJ2-1, the V gene TRBV20-1, with D possibly TRBD1 on 5 matching bases. CDR3 length: 12 residues. V was shortened by 3 bases and J by 8 bases, with 11 bases between the two germline ends. The germline gives CDR1 DFQATT, CDR2 SNEGSKA (reference sequence). This chain's CDR3 is CSARGRVDEQFF. The CDR3 region has the DNA TGCAGTGCTAGGGGCAGGGTGGATGAGCAGTTCTTC.

In its sample, this clonotype was seen many times. The chain recombines TRBV7-6 with TRBJ2-6; the D gene is possibly TRBD1 (6 bases). CDR3 length equals 17 residues. Trimming took 0 bases from V and 1 from J, leaving 10 bases between them. Germline CDR1 and CDR2: SGHVS and FNYEAQ. This chain's CDR3 is CASSLAQGKSGANVLTF. The DNA of the CDR3 is TGTGCCAGCAGCTTAGCGCAGGGGAAGTCTGGGGCCAACGTCCTGACTTTC.

This clonotype was detected many times. The V call is TRBV4-2, the J call TRBJ2-7; perhaps TRBD2 as D (5 bases). The germline V gene encodes CDR1 LGHNA and CDR2 YNFKEQ. Trimming stripped 1 base from V and 5 bases from J, with 15 bases between. The length of the CDR3 is 15 residues. The DNA for the CDR3 is TGTGCCAGCAGCCAAGTGGGTGGGAGCCACGACGAGCAGTACTTC. Encoded protein: CASSQVGGSHDEQYF.

By sample fraction, this clonotype is medium-sized. V and J are TRBV27 and TRBJ1-5; D unclear. The germline gives CDR1 MNHEY, CDR2 SMNVEV (reference sequence). The CDR3 runs 12 residues. V shed 1 base and J shed 6 bases, with 4 bases lying between them. The CDR3, as DNA: TGTGCCAGCAGTTTATTTGGTCAGCCCCAGCATTTT. Encoded protein: CASSLFGQPQHF.

This clonotype was detected only a few times. The junction departs from germline at one end; a sequencing error may be responsible. CDR3 DNA sequence: TGTGCCAGCAGCTTAGGGCAGGCGAGCTCTGGAAAAACCATATATTTT. It is translated as CASSLGQASSGKTIYF. The chain employs TRBV7-2 and TRBJ1-3; D is ambiguous. Germline V gene sequence: CDR1 SGHTA, CDR2 FQGNSA. This CDR3 region has 16 residues.

The table lists this clonotype with many counts. The chain joins TRBV4-1 to TRBJ1-1; TRBD1 might be the D (5 bases). Trimming pared 1 base from V and 4 bases from J, leaving 19 bases between. The CDR3 extends over 17 amino acids. Looked up from germline, CDR1 is MGHRA and CDR2 is YSYEKL. The CDR3 protein is CASSQGPAGNVGTEAFF. CDR3 DNA sequence: TGCGCCAGCAGCCAAGGACCCGCAGGGAATGTTGGCACTGAAGCTTTCTTT.

The chain carries TRBV6-2 or TRBV6-3 and TRBJ2-2; tentative D call: TRBD1 (5 bases). Germline assignment: CDR1 MNHEY and CDR2 SVGEGT. This CDR3 comprises 15 residues. The germline V and J ends were trimmed by 0 bases and 1 base, with 6 bases remaining between them. In DNA, the CDR3 is TGTGCCAGCAGTTACTCTGGACAGAACACCGGGGAGCTGTTTTTT. Amino acid sequence: CASSYSGQNTGELFF.